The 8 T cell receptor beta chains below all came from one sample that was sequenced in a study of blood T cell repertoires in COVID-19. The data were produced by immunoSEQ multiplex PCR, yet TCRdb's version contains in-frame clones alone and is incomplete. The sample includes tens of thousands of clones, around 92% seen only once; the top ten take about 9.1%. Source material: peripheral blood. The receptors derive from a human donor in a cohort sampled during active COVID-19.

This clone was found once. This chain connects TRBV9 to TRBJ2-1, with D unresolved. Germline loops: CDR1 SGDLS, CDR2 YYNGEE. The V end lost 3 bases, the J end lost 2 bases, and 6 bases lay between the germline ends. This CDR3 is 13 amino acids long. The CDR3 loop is CASSAPAYNEQFF. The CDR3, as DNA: TGTGCCAGCAGCGCACCAGCCTACAATGAGCAGTTCTTC.

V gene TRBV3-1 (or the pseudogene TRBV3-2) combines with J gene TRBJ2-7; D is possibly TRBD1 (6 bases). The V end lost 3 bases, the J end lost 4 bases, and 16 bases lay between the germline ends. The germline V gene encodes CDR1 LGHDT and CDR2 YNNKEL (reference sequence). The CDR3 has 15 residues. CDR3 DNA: TGTGCCAGCAGCCATAACGACAGGATGATTTACGAGCAGTACTTC. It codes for CASSHNDRMIYEQYF.

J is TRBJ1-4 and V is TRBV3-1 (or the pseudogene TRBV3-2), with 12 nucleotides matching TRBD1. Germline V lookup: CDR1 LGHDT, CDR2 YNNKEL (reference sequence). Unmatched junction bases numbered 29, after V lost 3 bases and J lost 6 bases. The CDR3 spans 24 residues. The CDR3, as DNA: TGTGCCAGCAGCCACGTTATTCAACCGTCAGGTGGGGGGACAGGGGGCGCGACCCATGAAAAACTGTTTTTT. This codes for CASSHVIQPSGGGTGGATHEKLFF.

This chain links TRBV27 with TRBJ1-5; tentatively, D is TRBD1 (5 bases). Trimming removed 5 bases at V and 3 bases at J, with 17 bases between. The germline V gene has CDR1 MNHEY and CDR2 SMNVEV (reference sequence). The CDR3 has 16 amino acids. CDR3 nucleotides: TGTGCCAGCAGTCCCCGGTTTGGGGGGTACAATCAGCCCCAGCATTTT. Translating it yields CASSPRFGGYNQPQHF.

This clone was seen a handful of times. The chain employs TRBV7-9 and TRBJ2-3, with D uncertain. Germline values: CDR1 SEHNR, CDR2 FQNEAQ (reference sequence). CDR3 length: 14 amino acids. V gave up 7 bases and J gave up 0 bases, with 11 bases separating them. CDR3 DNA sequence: TGTGCCAGCACCGCAAGCTCTAGCACAGATACGCAGTATTTT. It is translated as CASTASSSTDTQYF.

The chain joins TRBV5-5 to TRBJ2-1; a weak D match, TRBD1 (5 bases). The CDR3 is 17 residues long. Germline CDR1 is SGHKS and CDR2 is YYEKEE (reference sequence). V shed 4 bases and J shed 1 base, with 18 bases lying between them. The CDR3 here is CASSGQWGAASYNEQFF. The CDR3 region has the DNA TGTGCCAGCAGCGGCCAGTGGGGCGCGGCATCCTACAATGAGCAGTTCTTC.

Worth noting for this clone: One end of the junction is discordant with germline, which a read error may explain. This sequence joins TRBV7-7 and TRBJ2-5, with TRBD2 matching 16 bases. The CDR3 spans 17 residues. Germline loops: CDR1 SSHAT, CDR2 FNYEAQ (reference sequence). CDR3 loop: CASSPGLAGGVQETQYF. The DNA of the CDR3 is TGTGCTAGCAGCCCGGGACTAGCGGGGGGGGTACAAGAGACCCAGTACTTC.

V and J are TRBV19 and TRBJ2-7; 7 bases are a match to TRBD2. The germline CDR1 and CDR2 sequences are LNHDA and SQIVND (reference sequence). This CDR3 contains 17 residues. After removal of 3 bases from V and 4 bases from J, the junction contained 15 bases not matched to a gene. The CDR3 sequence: CASSIKVGLAEIYEQYF. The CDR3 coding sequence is TGTGCCAGTAGTATTAAGGTTGGGCTAGCGGAGATTTACGAGCAGTACTTC.